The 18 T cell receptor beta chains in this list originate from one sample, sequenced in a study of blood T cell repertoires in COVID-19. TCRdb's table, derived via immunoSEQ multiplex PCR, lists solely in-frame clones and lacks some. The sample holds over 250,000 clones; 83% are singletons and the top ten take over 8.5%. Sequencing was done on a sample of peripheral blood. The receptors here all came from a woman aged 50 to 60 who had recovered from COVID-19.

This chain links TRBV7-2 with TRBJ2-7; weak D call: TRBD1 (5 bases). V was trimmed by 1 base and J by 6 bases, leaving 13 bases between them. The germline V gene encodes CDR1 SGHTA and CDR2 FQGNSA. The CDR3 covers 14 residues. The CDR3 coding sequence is TGTGCCAGCAGCTTAGAACGGAATAGGGGCGAGCAGTACTTC. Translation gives CASSLERNRGEQYF.

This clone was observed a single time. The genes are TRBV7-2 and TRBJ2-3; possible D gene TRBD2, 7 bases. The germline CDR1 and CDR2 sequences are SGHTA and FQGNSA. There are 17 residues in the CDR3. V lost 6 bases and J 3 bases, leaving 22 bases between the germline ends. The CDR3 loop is CASRVGSGGAATDTQYF. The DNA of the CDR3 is TGTGCCAGCAGAGTGGGATCGGGGGGCGCGGCGACAGATACGCAGTATTTT.

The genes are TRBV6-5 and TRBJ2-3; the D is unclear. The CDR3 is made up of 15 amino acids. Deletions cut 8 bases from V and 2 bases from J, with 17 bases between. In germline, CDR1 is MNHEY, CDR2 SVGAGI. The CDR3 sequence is CASSPTHLFTDTQYF. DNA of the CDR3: TGTGCCAGCTCCCCAACCCACTTATTCACAGATACGCAGTATTTT.

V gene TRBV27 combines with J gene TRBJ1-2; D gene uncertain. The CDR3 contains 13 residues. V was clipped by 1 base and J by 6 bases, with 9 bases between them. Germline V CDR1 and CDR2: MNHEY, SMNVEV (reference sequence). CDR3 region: CASSLWGGNGYTF. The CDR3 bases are TGTGCCAGCAGTTTATGGGGAGGGAATGGCTACACCTTC.

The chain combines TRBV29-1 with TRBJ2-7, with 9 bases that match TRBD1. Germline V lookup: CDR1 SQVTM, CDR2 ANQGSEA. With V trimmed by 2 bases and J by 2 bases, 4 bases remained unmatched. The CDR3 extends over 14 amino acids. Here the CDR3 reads CSVETGQGTYEQYF. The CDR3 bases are TGCAGCGTTGAAACAGGACAGGGGACCTACGAGCAGTACTTC.

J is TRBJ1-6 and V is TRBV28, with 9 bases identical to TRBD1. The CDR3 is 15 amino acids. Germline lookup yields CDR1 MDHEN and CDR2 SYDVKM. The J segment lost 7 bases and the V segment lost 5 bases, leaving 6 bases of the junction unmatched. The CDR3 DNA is TGTGCCAGCAGTGCCCAACAGGGGGCAAATTCACCCCTCCACTTT. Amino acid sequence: CASSAQQGANSPLHF. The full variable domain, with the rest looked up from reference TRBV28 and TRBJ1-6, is DVKVTQSSRYLVKRTGEKVFLECVQDMDHENMFWYRQDPGLGLRLIYFSYDVKMKEKGDIPEGYSVSREKKERFSLILESASTNQTSMYLCASSAQQGANSPLHFGNGTRLTVT.

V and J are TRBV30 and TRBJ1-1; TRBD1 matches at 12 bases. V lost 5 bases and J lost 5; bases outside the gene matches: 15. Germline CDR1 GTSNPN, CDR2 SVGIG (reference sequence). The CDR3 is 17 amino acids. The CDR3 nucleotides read TGTGCCTGGGGCCGGAAGGGACAGGGGGCTGGGGGGACTGAAGCTTTCTTT. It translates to CAWGRKGQGAGGTEAFF.

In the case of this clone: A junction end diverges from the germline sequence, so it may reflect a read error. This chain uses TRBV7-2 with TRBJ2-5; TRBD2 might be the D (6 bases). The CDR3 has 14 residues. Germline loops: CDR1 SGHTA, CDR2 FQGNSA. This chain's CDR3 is CASSPRDWQGTQYF. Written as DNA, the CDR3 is TGTGCCAGCAGCCCCCGGGACTGGCAAGGGACCCAGTACTTC.

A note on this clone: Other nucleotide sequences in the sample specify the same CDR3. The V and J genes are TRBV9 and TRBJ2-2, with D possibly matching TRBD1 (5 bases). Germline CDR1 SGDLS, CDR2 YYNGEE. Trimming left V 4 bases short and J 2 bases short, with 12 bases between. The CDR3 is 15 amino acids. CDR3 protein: CASSPRGRNTGELFF. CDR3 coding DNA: TGTGCCAGCAGCCCAAGGGGTCGAAACACCGGGGAGCTGTTTTTT.

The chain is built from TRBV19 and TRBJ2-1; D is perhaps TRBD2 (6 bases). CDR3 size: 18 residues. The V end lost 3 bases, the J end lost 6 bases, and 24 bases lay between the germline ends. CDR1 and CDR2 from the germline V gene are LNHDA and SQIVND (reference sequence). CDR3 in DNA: TGTGCCAGTAGTATCCTCTCTGGAGCGGAGGGGCGGTCCAATGAGCAGTTCTTC. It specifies CASSILSGAEGRSNEQFF.

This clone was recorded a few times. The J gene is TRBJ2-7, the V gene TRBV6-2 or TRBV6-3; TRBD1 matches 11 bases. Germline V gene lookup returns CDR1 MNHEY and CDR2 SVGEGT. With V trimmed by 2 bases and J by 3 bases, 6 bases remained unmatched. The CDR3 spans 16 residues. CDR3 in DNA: TGTGCCAGCAGTTACCTGGGACAGGGGGTTTACTACGAGCAGTACTTC. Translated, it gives CASSYLGQGVYYEQYF.

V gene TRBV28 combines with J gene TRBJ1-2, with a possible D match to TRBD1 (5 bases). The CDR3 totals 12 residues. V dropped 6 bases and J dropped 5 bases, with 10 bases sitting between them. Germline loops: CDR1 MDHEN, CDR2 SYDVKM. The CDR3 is CASSAGGYGYTF. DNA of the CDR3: TGTGCCAGCAGCGCGGGGGGTTATGGCTACACCTTC.

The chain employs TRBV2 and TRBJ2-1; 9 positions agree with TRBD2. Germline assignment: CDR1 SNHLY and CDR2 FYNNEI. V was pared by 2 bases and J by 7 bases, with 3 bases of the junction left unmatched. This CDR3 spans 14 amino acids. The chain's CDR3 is CASSERLAGNEQFF. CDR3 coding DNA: TGTGCCAGCAGTGAAAGGCTAGCGGGGAATGAGCAGTTCTTC.

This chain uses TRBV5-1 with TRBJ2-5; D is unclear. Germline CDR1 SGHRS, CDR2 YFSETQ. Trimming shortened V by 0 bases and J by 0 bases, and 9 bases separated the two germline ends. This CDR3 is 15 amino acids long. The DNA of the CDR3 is TGCGCCAGCAGCTTGGCCCCAGGATACCAAGAGACCCAGTACTTC. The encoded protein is CASSLAPGYQETQYF. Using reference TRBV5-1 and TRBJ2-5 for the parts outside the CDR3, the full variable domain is KAGVTQTPRYLIKTRGQQVTLSCSPISGHRSVSWYQQTPGQGLQFLFEYFSETQRNKGNFPGRFSGRQFSNSRSEMNVSTLELGDSALYLCASSLAPGYQETQYFGPGTRLLVL.

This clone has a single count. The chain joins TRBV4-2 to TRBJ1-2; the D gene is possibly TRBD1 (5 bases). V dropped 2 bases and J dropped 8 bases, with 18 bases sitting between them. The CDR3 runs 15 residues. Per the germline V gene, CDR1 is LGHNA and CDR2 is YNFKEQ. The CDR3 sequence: CASSQSLNGGWGYTF. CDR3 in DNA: TGTGCCAGCAGCCAAAGTCTTAATGGGGGGTGGGGCTACACCTTC.

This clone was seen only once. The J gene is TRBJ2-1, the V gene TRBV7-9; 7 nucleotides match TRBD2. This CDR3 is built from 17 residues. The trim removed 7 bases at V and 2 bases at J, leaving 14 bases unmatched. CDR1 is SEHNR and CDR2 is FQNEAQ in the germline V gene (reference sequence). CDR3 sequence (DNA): TGTGCCAGCATTTCCCTTGGGGGGGAGGGAACCTACAATGAGCAGTTCTTC. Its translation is CASISLGGEGTYNEQFF.

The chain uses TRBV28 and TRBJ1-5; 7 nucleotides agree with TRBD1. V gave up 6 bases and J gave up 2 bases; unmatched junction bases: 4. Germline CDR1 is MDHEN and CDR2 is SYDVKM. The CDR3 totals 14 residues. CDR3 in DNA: TGTGCCAGCAGGGAAACAGGGGGCAATCAGCCCCAGCATTTT. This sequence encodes CASRETGGNQPQHF. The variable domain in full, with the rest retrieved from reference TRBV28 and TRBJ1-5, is DVKVTQSSRYLVKRTGEKVFLECVQDMDHENMFWYRQDPGLGLRLIYFSYDVKMKEKGDIPEGYSVSREKKERFSLILESASTNQTSMYLCASRETGGNQPQHFGDGTRLSIL.

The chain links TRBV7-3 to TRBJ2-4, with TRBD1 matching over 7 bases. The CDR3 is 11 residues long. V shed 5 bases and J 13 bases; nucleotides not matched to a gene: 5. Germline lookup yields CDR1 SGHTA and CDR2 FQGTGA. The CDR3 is CASSPGGRQYF. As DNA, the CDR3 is TGTGCCAGCAGCCCAGGGGGACGGCAGTACTTC.